This T cell receptor beta chain was profiled in a study of cytomegalovirus exposure and HLA in healthy donors (dated by TCRdb to the late 2010s). Regarding the study in general: An earlier analysis of fewer than 750 of the donors reported approximately 260 Gb of sequence data and around 120 million unique TCR beta sequences obtained from 150 million to 200 million T cells. An early release covering 550 to 700 HLA-typed donors comprised about 300 gigabases of sequencing data and about 90 million unique TCR sequences. Of the roughly 400 genotyped donors, approximately 82% fell in the genetic ancestry cluster associated with self-reported Caucasian donors. The study was designed to test whether signatures of past pathogen exposure could be identified by cataloging public T cell receptors. The study used immunosequencing to profile the T cell repertoires of approximately 690 subjects and linked those repertoires to cytomegalovirus serostatus. A separate validation cohort of roughly 130 different subjects was used in addition to the approximately 700-subject first cohort. To predict cytomegalovirus infection status, the study brought together high-throughput TCR immunosequencing, statistical association of individual TCRs with disease status, and machine learning. In a later analysis, previously published TCR beta repertoires from 666 donors were re-analyzed and high-resolution HLA genotyping was added so that TCR occurrence patterns could be studied. Rather than drawing on any new phenotypic data, the later analysis identified candidate immune exposures from TCR beta sequences and the way those sequences occurred across donors. An earlier analysis of several hundred of the donors applied high-throughput TCR beta sequencing to assess whether each TCR beta V gene segment acted as functional or pseudogenic. Donor age, sex, ethnicity and CMV serostatus were collected together with the repertoire data. In a later genetic analysis, genome-wide SNP genotypes for about 65% of the 666 donors were used, and that subset was treated as a discovery cohort. Every repertoire in the discovery cohort had been generated on one and the same sequencing platform. Class I and class II HLA loci were covered by the typing at four-digit resolution. The number of typed donors differed by locus: roughly 629-640 for A, B, C, DRB1 and DQB1; 500 to 550 for DQA1; 606 for DPA1; and roughly 450 for DPB1. Because of strong linkage in the cohort, four to six DR-DQ haplotypes were treated as single units for association and clustering. On average, around 240,000 unique TCR beta nucleotide sequences were sequenced per donor among a few hundred genotyped donors of the cohort, with approximately 18% of those sequences being non-productive. The full study reports these points: Approximately 16 rarely observed V segments, including chromosome 9 orphons, were excluded from the earlier analysis of several hundred of the donors because counts were too low. A later analysis found that HLA-associated TCR beta chains were more clonally expanded and had lower generation probabilities than equally common non-associated chains. Because some donors lacked HLA typing at each locus, the association tests relied only on the typed subset. In a later analysis, around 15,000 TCR beta sequences were associated with specific HLA alleles at a false discovery rate of 0.05. A further reported finding was that TCR beta sequences accurately predicted the HLA-A and HLA-B alleles for most subjects in the first cohort. An association between a missense DCLRE1C variant and V-gene and J-gene trimming of TCR beta chains was found in a later genetic analysis and replicated in an independent cohort. This cohort had only TCR beta chains sequenced, and the lack of alpha or paired-chain data limited which features could be detected. Roughly uniform sequencing depth across donors was assumed in presence/absence analyses, although this assumption may not hold. Correlated functional status among segregating V segments might reflect linkage disequilibrium, but an unknown experimental factor could not be ruled out. In a later analysis, TCR association rates were found to vary across HLA loci, with the most associated TCRs seen for DRB1 alleles and the fewest for HLA-C alleles. The classifier was reported to diagnose cytomegalovirus status with high specificity and sensitivity in both the original cohort and the validation cohort. CMV serostatus was the only immune exposure information available for the cohort. According to a later analysis, parvovirus B19, influenza, CMV and Epstein-Barr virus appeared linked to several top co-occurrence clusters. The authors suggested that the approach could potentially be generalized to other disease states and immunological phenotypes. Assigning TCR associations to individual alleles was difficult when HLA alleles, especially DR and DQ, strongly co-occurred. The study listed 150 to 200 TCR beta chains as associated with cytomegalovirus. A cluster of highly shared sequence variants was judged likely to be a technical artifact of the sequencing pipeline. Compared with the 666-donor mean, donors in an Asian-associated ancestry cluster had fewer N-insertions in productive TCRs, according to a later genetic analysis. The 87-base-pair reads could not distinguish some IMGT-functional V segments, including TRBV6-2 and TRBV6-3, so those segments were excluded. In a later analysis, most CMV-associated TCR beta chains were found to appear HLA-restricted, with HLA associations seemingly driven largely by CMV exposure. Across donors, most TCR sequences were observed very rarely, whereas some public TCRs were present in many individuals. In an earlier analysis of around 600 of the donors, most TCR beta V segments were observed in productive rearrangements about 90% or about 30% of the time, broadly matching IMGT annotations. In vitro tests confirmed that a few of the cytomegalovirus-associated TCR beta chains recognize cytomegalovirus antigens.

In total, roughly 670 healthy bone marrow donors made up the cohort. All cohort members were sampled while nominally healthy, although unrecorded immune exposures were likely present. The donor tested CMV seronegative, placing the donor among the 352 seronegative members of the cohort. A peripheral blood sample was collected from each donor, and TCR beta sequencing was performed on peripheral blood mononuclear cells. The Qiagen DNeasy Blood Extraction Kit was used to extract genomic DNA from the blood cell samples. Compared with germline, V lacks 4 bases and J lacks 0 bases; bases without a gene match: 6. The CDR3 runs 16 residues from the cysteine to the phenylalanine. Of all the DNA, just the CDR3 is kept, 48 bases in frame from base 1. CDR1 is given as SGHDT and CDR2 as YYEEEE, both from the germline V gene. Libraries came from the immunoSEQ multiplex PCR assay. The multiplex PCR relied on a mix of 60 forward primers for TCR Vbeta segments and 13 reverse primers for TCR Jbeta segments. The CDR3 region of rearranged TCR beta genes was amplified from genomic DNA by a multiplex PCR assay. The Illumina HiSeq System was used to sequence the amplified TCR beta libraries as 87-base-pair reads. The original methods were these. Across the 640 or so repertoires, a later analysis counted about 81 million unique TCR beta chains, roughly 11 million of which were shared by at least two donors. Raw reads were error-corrected and collapsed into unique sequences by a nearest-neighbor algorithm in which closely related sequences were merged to remove PCR and sequencing errors. CDR3 sequences were aligned to IMGT reference sequences to assign V, D and J gene segments. For a sequence to be retained, a match of at least six nucleotides was required to both a V gene segment and a J gene segment. Rearrangements were classified as productive when the CDR3 lacked stop codons and remained in frame with V and J, and all other rearrangements were classified as non-productive. Following IMGT convention, CDR3 was defined as the stretch from the second conserved V-encoded cysteine up to the conserved J-encoded phenylalanine. The earlier analysis of about 500 of the donors excluded sequences that lacked an unambiguous match to a single V gene segment. In an earlier analysis of approximately 590 of the donors, a V segment was called functional when productive rearrangements were above 56.7%, and segregating when the standard deviation between donors exceeded 5%. A statistical classification framework was developed to diagnose cytomegalovirus status using the catalog of TCR beta chain sequences. V and J gene assignment, in a later analysis, came from comparing TCR nucleotide sequences with IMGT/GENE-DB human TR gene sequences. Using the TCRdist pipeline, a later analysis assigned CDR3 sequences along with most-parsimonious VDJ recombination scenarios. A later analysis defined each TCR beta chain by its CDR3 amino acid sequence plus V-gene family, and excluded reads lacking a unique V-gene family. To address suspected cross-contamination and a sequencing artifact, a later analysis removed some 620 highly shared, low-generation-probability nucleotide sequences. In a later analysis, a clonal expansion index for each public chain was calculated from normalized within-repertoire ranks of inferred template counts. Generation probabilities in a later analysis came from a VDJ recombination model fitted to out-of-frame rearrangements, and those results were checked against IGoR. In a later analysis, hypergeometric tests were used to score TCR-TCR, TCR-HLA and TCR-CMV co-occurrence, with a repertoire-size bias correction applied to TCR pairs. To estimate false discovery rates, a later analysis permuted the HLA or CMV assignments 20 times. In a later analysis, co-occurring TCRs were grouped with DBSCAN, and TCRdist sequence similarity was added when clustering was performed within HLA-allele-positive subsets. For co-occurrence clustering, repertoires with fewer than 30,000 or more than 120,000 public chains were excluded, along with roughly 5 repertoires with anomalous nucleotide sharing. TCRdb carries this immuneACCESS record with in-frame sequences only. Its versions omit some clonotypes, under half of them owing to an unresolved V gene in the studies checked, with the rest unexplained. V, J and clone size reflect that table, while D and trimming were determined from the DNA. This sample gives about 200,000 clones in total; 60% to 80% of them show up just once. The top ten clonotypes cover around 2% of the sample.

Comments on this clone: The clone's antigen remains unknown. No base quality information exists; no much larger clone differs at one position.

Sequenced sample: PBMCs. This clonotype originated in a man aged 18 to 30 in good health and CMV-seronegative. The chain was built from TRBV5-6 and TRBJ2-2; 7 bases in the middle match TRBD1. The CDR3 region: CASSIQGFANTGELFF. In nucleotides, the sequence is TGTGCCAGCAGCATACAGGGGTTCGCGAACACCGGGGAGCTGTTTTTT.